Sequencing of this TCR beta chain was carried out in a study of blood T cell repertoires in COVID-19. For the study at large: From T cells, B-cell-depleted T cells, or PBMCs came the material, which was cDNA or gDNA.

This clone was seen a handful of times. How the authors handled the data: Cell counts per sample came from amplifying reference gene primers. The assay was immunoSEQ multiplex PCR, and TCRdb's table has in-frame clones only and misses some. The V and J calls and clone size are taken from that table; D and trimming were inferred from the DNA. Found here are roughly 160,000 clones, 81% of them singletons; the top ten hold around 6%. This CDR3 has 16 residues. CDR1 SGHKS and CDR2 YYEKEE come from the germline V gene (reference sequence). Unmatched junction bases numbered 3, after V lost 0 bases and J lost 1 base. Cohort assignment relied on participant-reported clinical history.

The chain employs TRBV5-5 and TRBJ2-2, with TRBD1 matching over 7 bases. The specimen was PBMCs or T cells enriched from blood (not recorded which). This sequence originates from a woman aged 40 to 55 with acute COVID-19. The CDR3 sequence is CASSLETGKNTGELFF. As DNA, the CDR3 is TGTGCCAGCAGCTTGGAGACAGGGAAGAACACCGGGGAGCTGTTTTTT.